This entry lists 5 T cell receptor beta chains sequenced from one sample in a study of OX40 agonist ivuxolimab in advanced cancers. Clones were read by immunoSEQ multiplex PCR, and TCRdb kept only the in-frame ones, dropping some. This table holds tens of thousands of clones, around 89% found once. Sequences were derived from CD4+ or CD8+ T cells sorted from blood, sampled in a trial of the OX40 agonist ivuxolimab. All receptors come from an adult with an advanced solid tumor such as melanoma, head and neck, liver or kidney cancer.

This chain uses TRBV5-6 with TRBJ2-3; the D is unclear. V lost 0 bases, J lost 2 bases, and 10 bases lay in between. The length of the CDR3 is 15 residues. Germline V lookup: CDR1 SGHDT, CDR2 YYEEEE. The CDR3: CASSLGDTYTDTQYF. In nucleotides, the CDR3 is TGTGCCAGCAGCTTGGGGGATACTTACACAGATACGCAGTATTTT.

V gene TRBV25-1 combines with J gene TRBJ2-5, with D uncertain. Trimming left V 4 bases short and J 9 bases short, with 9 bases between. The CDR3 is 11 residues long. Germline-derived CDR1 and CDR2 are MGHDK and SYGVNS. The CDR3: CASSGGRSQYF. The CDR3 DNA is TGTGCCAGCAGTGGGGGTAGGTCCCAGTACTTC.

The chain couples TRBV27 to TRBJ1-2; weak D call: TRBD1 (5 bases). CDR3 length equals 15 residues. V lost 2 bases, J lost 5 bases, and 15 bases lay in between. Per germline, CDR1 MNHEY and CDR2 SMNVEV (reference sequence). The CDR3 sequence is CASSLGGGAWYGYTF. The CDR3 nucleotides are TGTGCCAGCAGTTTAGGCGGCGGGGCTTGGTATGGCTACACCTTC.

The table lists this clone with a count of one. This chain joins TRBV19 and TRBJ2-3; D ambiguous. In germline, CDR1 is LNHDA, CDR2 SQIVND (reference sequence). The CDR3 sequence is 14 residues long. The V end lost 3 bases, the J end lost 5 bases, and 12 bases lay between the germline ends. The CDR3 here is CASSIGFGQDTQYF. The CDR3 DNA reads as TGTGCCAGTAGTATTGGGTTCGGGCAAGATACGCAGTATTTT.

The J gene is TRBJ2-4, the V gene TRBV7-3; D is ambiguous. Germline V gene data show CDR1 as SGHTA and CDR2 as FQGTGA. With 7 bases removed from V and 0 bases from J, the gap between germline ends came to 13 bases. The length of the CDR3 is 15 residues. CDR3 residues: CASNKFLGAKNIQYF. The CDR3 bases are TGTGCCAGCAATAAGTTCTTAGGAGCCAAAAACATTCAGTACTTC.